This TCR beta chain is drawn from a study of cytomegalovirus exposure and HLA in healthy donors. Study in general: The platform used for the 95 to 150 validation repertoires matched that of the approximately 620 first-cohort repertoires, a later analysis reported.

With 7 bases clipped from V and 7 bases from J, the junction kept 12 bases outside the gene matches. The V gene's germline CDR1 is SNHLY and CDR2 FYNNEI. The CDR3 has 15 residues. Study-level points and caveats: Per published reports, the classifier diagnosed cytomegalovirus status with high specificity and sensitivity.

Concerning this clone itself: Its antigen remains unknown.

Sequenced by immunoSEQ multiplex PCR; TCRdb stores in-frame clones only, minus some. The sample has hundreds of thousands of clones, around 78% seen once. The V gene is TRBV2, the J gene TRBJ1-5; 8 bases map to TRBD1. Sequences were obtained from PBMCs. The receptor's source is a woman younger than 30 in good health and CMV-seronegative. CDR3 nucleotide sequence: TGTGCCAGCATTGGCGGACAGGGAGCCTCACAGCCCCAGCATTTT. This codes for CASIGGQGASQPQHF.